The source of this TCR beta chain is a study of PD-1 blockade in mismatch repair-deficient tumors. Mismatch repair deficiency was confirmed in all patients, by PCR or immunohistochemistry. Data came from immunoSEQ multiplex PCR; TCRdb stores just in-frame clones and leaves some out. The table lists 49,000 or so clones, roughly 80% of them singletons. Germline CDR1 is SNHLY and CDR2 is FYNNEI. V gave up 5 bases and J gave up 2 bases; unmatched junction bases: 5. The CDR3 runs 17 residues. Sequenced here: peripheral blood, sampled about 4.5 months after starting pembrolizumab. V is TRBV2 and J is TRBJ2-3; 15 bases map to TRBD2. This sequence originates from an adult with mismatch repair-deficient cancer. CDR3 amino acids: CASSSGTSGRPTDTQYF. The CDR3 DNA follows: TGTGCCAGCAGTTCGGGGACTAGCGGGAGGCCCACAGATACGCAGTATTTT.